The present TCR beta chain was sequenced within a study of blood T cell repertoires in COVID-19. As for the study in general: Acute-phase and convalescent COVID-19 samples originated in the United States, Italy and Spain.

The table came from immunoSEQ multiplex PCR; TCRdb's copy has only in-frame clones and leaves some out. This table holds 150,000 to 200,000 clones, around four fifths found once. V lost 0 bases and J 8 bases, leaving 7 bases between the germline ends. This CDR3 contains 13 residues. Germline V CDR1 and CDR2: WNHNN, SYGVQD (reference sequence). V usage is TRBV10-1 and J usage is TRBJ1-4; D is unclear. Sequences were obtained from peripheral blood. The sequence derives from a woman between 65 and 79 years old with COVID-19, enrolled during active disease. The CDR3 reads CASSESLEEKLFF. Here the CDR3 DNA reads TGCGCCAGCAGTGAGTCCCTGGAGGAAAAACTGTTTTTT.